The 10 T cell receptor beta chains reported below all come from one sample, sequenced in a study of blood T cell repertoires in COVID-19. Assay used: immunoSEQ multiplex PCR; TCRdb lists only in-frame clones, some missing. In the table there are 250,000 to 300,000 clones, around 89% of which are singletons. What was sequenced was peripheral blood. The receptors here all came from a woman between 40 and 50 years old who had recovered from COVID-19.

The chain employs TRBV7-2 and TRBJ2-7, with 9 positions matching TRBD2. CDR1 and CDR2 from the germline V gene are SGHTA and FQGNSA. Trimming removed 10 bases from V and 7 bases from J; junction bases left unmatched: 11. The CDR3 has 13 amino acids. CDR3 DNA sequence: TGTGCCACGAATAGCGGGGGAGTCGGGGAGCAGTACTTC. This codes for CATNSGGVGEQYF.

The V gene is TRBV5-1, the J gene TRBJ2-1; 13 bases align to TRBD2. Germline loops: CDR1 SGHRS, CDR2 YFSETQ. The V and J ends lost 0 bases and 6 bases, in that order; junction bases with no gene match: 3. The CDR3 totals 16 residues. CDR3 region: CASSLAGTSGANEQFF. The CDR3 DNA follows: TGCGCCAGCAGCTTGGCGGGGACTAGCGGGGCCAATGAGCAGTTCTTC.

The chain is built from TRBV29-1 and TRBJ2-1; 10 bases line up with TRBD2. Germline values: CDR1 SQVTM, CDR2 ANQGSEA. The CDR3 sequence is 17 residues long. The V segment lost 0 bases and the J segment 8 bases; nucleotides outside the gene matches: 13. CDR3 in DNA: TGCAGCGTTGAAGAGGGGGGCTCTAGCGGGAGAATCCATGAGCAGTTCTTC. This translates into CSVEEGGSSGRIHEQFF.

This chain connects TRBV19 to TRBJ2-5, with 10 bases aligning to TRBD1. CDR1 is LNHDA and CDR2 is SQIVND in the germline V gene (reference sequence). V lost 2 bases and J lost 4; bases outside the gene matches: 7. The CDR3 spans 16 residues. The CDR3 spells CASSIQGTGASETQYF. The CDR3 coding sequence is TGTGCCAGTAGTATACAGGGGACAGGGGCCTCAGAGACCCAGTACTTC.

The chain uses TRBV28 and TRBJ1-2; D unclear. Trimming took off 7 bases at V and 3 bases at J, with 12 bases between the two ends. CDR3 length: 13 residues. Germline V CDR1 and CDR2: MDHEN, SYDVKM. CDR3 sequence: CASTQTLHYGYTF. Here the CDR3 DNA reads TGTGCCAGCACGCAGACACTTCACTATGGCTACACCTTC.

The V gene is TRBV7-8, the J gene TRBJ1-1; 7 bases align to TRBD1. CDR3 length: 17 amino acids. Losses at the gene ends were 0 bases for V and 5 bases for J; bases not matched to a gene: 12. The germline V gene has CDR1 SGHVS and CDR2 FQNEAQ. The CDR3 nucleotides are TGTGCCAGCAGCTTAGCACCAATGACAGGGTGGGGGACTGAAGCTTTCTTT. Translation: CASSLAPMTGWGTEAFF.

V is TRBV9 and J is TRBJ2-1, with D hard to call. This CDR3 comprises 15 residues. Trimming removed 4 bases at V and 8 bases at J, with 19 bases between. Per the germline V gene, CDR1 is SGDLS and CDR2 is YYNGEE. This CDR3 reads CASSPAVAALDEQFF. As DNA, the CDR3 is TGTGCCAGCAGCCCCGCGGTAGCCGCCTTGGATGAGCAGTTCTTC. The variable domain in full, completed from reference TRBV9 and TRBJ2-1, reads DSGVTQTPKHLITATGQRVTLRCSPRSGDLSVYWYQQSLDQGLQFLIQYYNGEERAKGNILERFSAQQFPDLHSELNLSSLELGDSALYFCASSPAVAALDEQFFGPGTRLTVL.

The chain links TRBV7-9 to TRBJ1-1; 11 bases fit TRBD1. The CDR3 consists of 14 residues. Germline loops: CDR1 SEHNR, CDR2 FQNEAQ (reference sequence). The J segment lost 5 bases and the V segment lost 5 bases, leaving 4 bases of the junction unmatched. The CDR3 DNA reads as TGTGCCAGCAGCCCGGACAGGGGGCGGACTGAAGCTTTCTTT. Amino acids: CASSPDRGRTEAFF.

The chain employs TRBV28 and TRBJ2-1; 7 bases are shared with TRBD2. Trimming removed 6 bases from V and 5 bases from J; junction bases left unmatched: 13. The CDR3 contains 16 residues. Germline lookup yields CDR1 MDHEN and CDR2 SYDVKM. The CDR3 spells CASRPTTGREHNEQFF. As DNA, the CDR3 is TGTGCCAGCAGGCCCACTACGGGGCGGGAGCACAATGAGCAGTTCTTC.

V and J are TRBV29-1 and TRBJ2-3; a weak D match, TRBD2 (5 bases). V lost 4 bases and J lost 5, with 7 bases in between. The CDR3 extends over 11 amino acids. Per the germline V gene, CDR1 is SQVTM and CDR2 is ANQGSEA. This CDR3 is CSVVRGDTQYF. The CDR3, as DNA: TGCAGCGTTGTCCGGGGAGATACGCAGTATTTT.